The 3 T cell receptor beta chains given below trace back to one sample, sequenced in a study of early T cells in non-severe SARS-CoV-2 infection. Using its own MiXCR run on the 5' RACE reads, TCRdb lists one record per CDR3 protein. The sample consists of about 61,000 distinct CDR3 sequences, roughly a tenth of them appearing once. Sequenced material: whole blood. The receptors shown here come from an adult who was a healthcare worker with PCR-confirmed SARS-CoV-2 infection or an uninfected control (not recorded which).

V is TRBV7-9 and J is TRBJ1-3, with 7 bases matching TRBD1. The V gene's germline CDR1 is SEHNR and CDR2 FQNEAQ (reference sequence). The CDR3 runs to 16 residues. J was trimmed by 2 bases and V by 4 bases; bases with no gene match: 8. The CDR3 DNA follows: TGTGCCAGCAGCTCGACAGGGAGCCCAGCTGGAAACACCATATATTTT. Amino acid sequence: CASSSTGSPAGNTIYF.

This clonotype was counted a few times. This chain uses TRBV5-1 with TRBJ1-2; D is unclear. This CDR3 comprises 15 residues. V gave up 1 base and J gave up 4 bases, with 14 bases separating them. Germline values: CDR1 SGHRS, CDR2 YFSETQ. The CDR3 coding sequence is TGCGCCAGCAGCTTGCAAGGCAGCGAAACCTATGGCTACACCTTC. Translation: CASSLQGSETYGYTF. Together with reference TRBV5-1 and TRBJ1-2, the CDR3 gives the full variable domain: KAGVTQTPRYLIKTRGQQVTLSCSPISGHRSVSWYQQTPGQGLQFLFEYFSETQRNKGNFPGRFSGRQFSNSRSEMNVSTLELGDSALYLCASSLQGSETYGYTFGSGTRLTVV.

This clonotype was seen many times. The rearrangement links TRBV11-2 to TRBJ1-1, with no clear D. The V gene lost 4 bases and the J gene lost 7 bases, with 4 bases spanning the gap. Germline V gene sequence: CDR1 SGHAT, CDR2 FQNNGV. The CDR3 has 10 residues. The DNA of the CDR3 is TGTGCCAGCAGCTACCTTGAAGCTTTCTTT. It encodes CASSYLEAFF.